The sequence of this T cell receptor (beta chain) was determined in a study of T cells in Graves' hyperthyroidism and ophthalmopathy. J gave up 5 bases and V 4 bases, and 3 bases lay outside the gene matches. Per the germline V gene, CDR1 is SEHNR and CDR2 is FQNEAQ (reference sequence). The CDR3 is made up of 13 amino acids. This clonotype showed up many times. RNA transcripts were the template for amplifying TCR beta CDR3 regions. Researchers ran a first-round RT-PCR on the TCR CDR3 using the HTBI primer set. TCRdb analysed the multiplex PCR reads with MiXCR anew, one entry per CDR3 protein. The table lists 300,000 to 400,000 distinct CDR3 sequences, roughly 13% of them singletons, with 20% to 25% in the top ten.

The origin of this receptor is a woman aged 30 to 39 with Graves' hyperthyroidism. V usage is TRBV7-9 and J usage is TRBJ2-5, with TRBD2 matching 8 bases. The sample was blood. The CDR3 spells CASSSGLDETQYF. For the CDR3, the DNA is TGTGCCAGCAGCTCGGGACTAGATGAGACCCAGTACTTC.